The 21 T cell receptor beta chains in this list originate from one sample, sequenced in a study of Ad26.COV2.S vaccination and SARS-CoV-2 variants. Clones were sequenced by immunoSEQ multiplex PCR, and TCRdb holds only the in-frame ones, with some missing. The table lists hundreds of thousands of clones, 70% to 90% of them singletons. Regarding treatment: around 19 received Ad26.COV2.S at low or high dose, single or two shots; about 5 received placebo; per-sample allocation not given. Collection of the samples took place on day 63 after the first injection of vaccine or placebo. The sequencing here drew on peripheral blood, taken in a trial of Ad26.COV2.S vaccine versus placebo. These receptor sequences come from a person aged 18 to 59 who received the Ad26.COV2.S COVID-19 vaccine or a placebo.

This clone was picked up a small number of times. The CDR3 sequence is CSAVRTGTSSYEQYF. The CDR3, as DNA: TGCAGCGCTGTAAGGACCGGGACTAGCTCCTACGAGCAGTACTTC. The V and J genes are TRBV29-1 and TRBJ2-7; 8 bases fit TRBD2. The junction had 11 bases not matched to a gene; V was cut back by 7 bases and J by 0 bases. Germline assignment: CDR1 SQVTM and CDR2 ANQGSEA. The CDR3 spans 15 residues.

V is TRBV3-1 (or the pseudogene TRBV3-2) and J is TRBJ2-7; D not resolved. Germline values: CDR1 LGHDT, CDR2 YNNKEL (reference sequence). The CDR3 consists of 15 residues. V was clipped by 5 bases and J by 0 bases, with 14 bases between them. The CDR3 here is CASSFSGRNSYEQYF. As DNA, the CDR3 is TGTGCCAGCAGCTTCTCGGGCCGAAACTCCTACGAGCAGTACTTC.

The chain links TRBV24-1 to TRBJ1-2; the match to TRBD1 covers 9 bases. V was clipped by 4 bases and J by 7 bases; unmatched bases: 6. The length of the CDR3 is 14 residues. Germline V gene sequence: CDR1 KGHDR, CDR2 SFDVKD. The CDR3 DNA follows: TGTGCCACCAGTGAAACTACAGGGGGCAGTGGCTACACCTTC. It yields the protein CATSETTGGSGYTF.

The chain uses TRBV7-2 and TRBJ1-1; D gene uncertain. V lost 8 bases to trimming and J lost 4 bases, with 14 bases between them. CDR1 is SGHTA and CDR2 is FQGNSA in the germline V gene. The length of the CDR3 is 13 residues. The CDR3: CASRVQLSTEAFF. CDR3 sequence (DNA): TGTGCCAGCCGAGTACAGCTTAGCACTGAAGCTTTCTTT.

The CDR3 region is CSVEATGDNYGYTF. The CDR3 bases are TGCAGCGTTGAGGCCACAGGGGATAACTATGGCTACACCTTC. The rearrangement uses TRBV29-1 and TRBJ1-2; 7 nucleotides align to TRBD1. There are 14 residues in the CDR3. Germline V gene data show CDR1 as SQVTM and CDR2 as ANQGSEA. The ends lost 3 bases at V and 1 base at J; junction bases unmatched: 5.

This chain uses TRBV6-4 with TRBJ2-1; D might be TRBD2 (5 bases). The CDR3 length is 13 residues. V was clipped by 5 bases and J by 7 bases, with 12 bases between them. In germline, CDR1 is MRHNA, CDR2 SNTAGT. In DNA, the CDR3 is TGTGCCAGCAGTAGCGGAGGACCGAATGAGCAGTTCTTC. This encodes CASSSGGPNEQFF.

The chain recombines TRBV5-1 with TRBJ1-3; D unresolved. The CDR3 is 15 amino acids. The germline CDR1 and CDR2 sequences are SGHRS and YFSETQ. V was clipped by 0 bases and J by 0 bases, with 7 bases between them. CDR3 sequence (DNA): TGCGCCAGCAGCTTGGCCGCAGCCTCTGGAAACACCATATATTTT. It yields the protein CASSLAAASGNTIYF. Combining the CDR3 with reference TRBV5-1 and TRBJ1-3 gives the whole variable domain KAGVTQTPRYLIKTRGQQVTLSCSPISGHRSVSWYQQTPGQGLQFLFEYFSETQRNKGNFPGRFSGRQFSNSRSEMNVSTLELGDSALYLCASSLAAASGNTIYFGEGSWLTVV.

The rearrangement links TRBV7-2 to TRBJ1-1, with D perhaps TRBD1 (5 bases). Germline lookup yields CDR1 SGHTA and CDR2 FQGNSA. This CDR3 comprises 15 residues. Trimming took off 1 base at V and 0 bases at J, with 9 bases between the two ends. This CDR3 is CASSLVGAVNTEAFF. The CDR3 region has the DNA TGTGCCAGCAGCTTAGTAGGGGCGGTGAACACTGAAGCTTTCTTT.

The chain is built from TRBV4-1 and TRBJ2-6, with 7 bases that match TRBD1. This CDR3 is 15 amino acids long. With 4 bases clipped from V and 2 bases from J, the junction kept 2 bases outside the gene matches. Germline CDR1 and CDR2: MGHRA and YSYEKL. DNA of the CDR3: TGCGCCAGCAGCCTTGACAGGGCTGGGGCCAACGTCCTGACTTTC. It translates to CASSLDRAGANVLTF.

The chain links TRBV6-5 to TRBJ2-2, with D possibly matching TRBD2 (6 bases). The germline CDR1 and CDR2 sequences are MNHEY and SVGAGI. The CDR3 spans 15 residues. The V end was cut by 6 bases, the J end by 0 bases, with 11 bases between. DNA of the CDR3: TGTGCCAGCAGGACGGGGGAGGCGAACACCGGGGAGCTGTTTTTT. Translating it yields CASRTGEANTGELFF.

The chain has TRBV7-9 and TRBJ2-1; a possible D gene is TRBD2 (7 bases). There are 16 residues in the CDR3. The V gene's germline CDR1 is SEHNR and CDR2 FQNEAQ (reference sequence). Between the trimmed V and J ends, which lost 1 base and 9 bases, there was a span of 19 bases. For the CDR3, the DNA is TGTGCCAGCAGCTTAGGGGCGGGGGCCGAGAGGAGTGAGCAGTTCTTC. This sequence encodes CASSLGAGAERSEQFF.

This clone was seen just once. The chain carries TRBV5-4 and TRBJ1-2; 11 positions agree with TRBD1. With V trimmed by 4 bases and J by 5 bases, 7 bases remained unmatched. Germline CDR1 is SGHNT and CDR2 is YYREEE (reference sequence). The CDR3 length is 15 residues. CDR3: CASSPGTGGGYGYTF. CDR3 in DNA: TGTGCCAGCAGCCCCGGGACAGGGGGTGGGTATGGCTACACCTTC.

The sample holds one count of this clone. This chain links TRBV19 with TRBJ2-7; tentatively, D is TRBD1 or TRBD2 (6 bases each). The V and J ends lost 6 bases and 5 bases respectively, with 14 bases between them. Germline V lookup: CDR1 LNHDA, CDR2 SQIVND (reference sequence). This CDR3 region has 13 residues. The CDR3 is CASRGGNPHEQYF. DNA of the CDR3: TGTGCCAGTAGAGGGGGGAACCCCCACGAGCAGTACTTC.

The rearrangement uses TRBV5-1 and TRBJ2-2; D ambiguous. The ends were cut back, 0 bases at V and 5 bases at J, with 5 bases in the middle. Germline V gives CDR1 SGHRS, CDR2 YFSETQ. There are 13 residues in the CDR3. CDR3 sequence (DNA): TGCGCCAGCAGCTTGGGTAGGACCGGGGAGCTGTTTTTT. This sequence encodes CASSLGRTGELFF.

V is TRBV7-6 and J is TRBJ1-1, with D tentatively TRBD1 (6 bases). Trimming left V 5 bases short and J 6 bases short, with 13 bases between. The CDR3 runs to 13 residues. CDR1 and CDR2 (germline): SGHVS, FNYEAQ. CDR3 sequence: CASSLVGGSEAFF. DNA of the CDR3: TGTGCCAGCAGCCTAGTAGGGGGGTCTGAAGCTTTCTTT.

The J gene is TRBJ1-1, the V gene TRBV6-6; tentative D call: TRBD1 (5 bases). This CDR3 is built from 14 residues. V was cut by 0 bases and J by 4 bases, with 9 bases left in between. The germline gives CDR1 MNHNY, CDR2 SVGAGI (reference sequence). CDR3 in DNA: TGTGCCAGCAGTTACTCGGGGGATAGCACTGAAGCTTTCTTT. Residues: CASSYSGDSTEAFF.

The CDR3 here is CAWSTRTGTEAFF. The DNA of the CDR3 is TGTGCCTGGAGTACGAGGACGGGGACTGAAGCTTTCTTT. The chain links TRBV30 to TRBJ1-1; D remains unclear. Germline V CDR1 and CDR2: GTSNPN, SVGIG (reference sequence). The CDR3 is 13 amino acids. V was cut by 2 bases and J by 5 bases, with 12 bases left in between.

V is TRBV5-4 and J is TRBJ2-5; no firm D call. CDR3 length: 13 amino acids. Per the germline V gene, CDR1 is SGHNT and CDR2 is YYREEE (reference sequence). The V gene lost 1 base and the J gene lost 5 bases, with 9 bases spanning the gap. CDR3 residues: CASSLPGGETQYF. As DNA, the CDR3 is TGTGCCAGCAGCTTGCCAGGTGGGGAGACCCAGTACTTC.

The CDR3 DNA reads TGTGCCAGCAGCGTAGGAGGACCTCTCGGGAATGAGCAGTTCTTC. This gives the protein CASSVGGPLGNEQFF. The chain is built from TRBV9 and TRBJ2-1; D call uncertain. Trimming shortened V by 0 bases and J by 7 bases, and 14 bases separated the two germline ends. Germline V gene sequence: CDR1 SGDLS, CDR2 YYNGEE. The CDR3 consists of 15 residues.

A word on this clone: This sample also contains other DNA sequences that code for the same CDR3. This chain uses TRBV5-1 with TRBJ2-5; D uncertain. Trimming left V 2 bases short and J 5 bases short, with 4 bases between. CDR3 size: 11 residues. Germline CDR1 is SGHRS and CDR2 is YFSETQ. The CDR3 bases are TGCGCCAGCAGCTTACTGGAGACCCAGTACTTC. This codes for CASSLLETQYF.

This clone appeared a few times. The chain joins TRBV19 to TRBJ1-2; D may be TRBD1 (6 bases). From germline, CDR1 is LNHDA and CDR2 SQIVND (reference sequence). Trimming shortened V by 5 bases and J by 6 bases, and 7 bases separated the two germline ends. The CDR3 runs to 11 residues. The CDR3, as DNA: TGTGCCAGTAGTTGGACAGATGGCTACACCTTC. Its translation is CASSWTDGYTF.